What follows are 7 T cell receptor beta chains derived from one specimen sequenced in a study of read filtering for tumor transcriptome and immune sequencing. The library was built from around 400 ng RNA with molecular barcoded adaptors for alpha/delta and beta/gamma chains. TCRdb passed the reads through MiXCR, listing each CDR3 protein once. The sample lists approximately 43,000 distinct CDR3 sequences; 10% to 15% were seen once. The sequenced sample was a population of CD138-negative cells sorted from bone marrow. All receptors come from a donor at least 40 years old with multiple myeloma.

The table lists this clonotype with many counts. The chain uses TRBV7-9 and TRBJ1-5, with a tentative D call TRBD1 (5 bases). Per germline, CDR1 SEHNR and CDR2 FQNEAQ (reference sequence). The CDR3 consists of 14 residues. V was cut by 0 bases and J by 7 bases, with 10 bases left in between. The CDR3 sequence is CASSLAGQGQPQHF. CDR3 DNA: TGTGCCAGCAGCTTAGCCGGACAAGGGCAGCCCCAGCATTTT.

This clonotype was recorded at least ten times. The chain has TRBV12-3 or TRBV12-4 and TRBJ2-7; 9 bases are shared with TRBD2. V gave up 2 bases and J gave up 2 bases; unmatched junction bases: 7. The CDR3 totals 16 residues. CDR3 sequence (DNA): TGTGCCAGCAGTTTACGAACTAGCGGGTTCCCCTACGAGCAGTACTTC. Translating it yields CASSLRTSGFPYEQYF.

Many counts were recorded for this clonotype. This chain joins TRBV5-5 and TRBJ2-7, with D uncertain. The germline V gene encodes CDR1 SGHKS and CDR2 YYEKEE (reference sequence). Trimming shortened V by 1 base and J by 3 bases, and 2 bases separated the two germline ends. This CDR3 has 11 residues. The CDR3 loop reads CASSLFYEQYF. The CDR3 DNA reads as TGTGCCAGCAGCTTGTTCTACGAGCAGTACTTC.

This clonotype appeared many times. The rearrangement joins TRBV20-1 to TRBJ1-2, with 10 bases aligning to TRBD1. Trimming at V came to 5 bases and at J to 7 bases, leaving 19 bases not matched to a gene. Germline V gives CDR1 DFQATT, CDR2 SNEGSKA (reference sequence). This CDR3 is 17 amino acids long. The CDR3 coding sequence is TGCAGTGCTCGGCGGGGGCTTAGGACGGACAGGGGGGCTGGCTACACCTTC. Translating gives CSARRGLRTDRGAGYTF.

As for this clonotype: No conserved phenylalanine or tryptophan is present at the end of the CDR3, so a read error is the likely explanation. The CDR3, as DNA: TGCAGTGCTAGAGATCCTGGGGGCAGCTACGAGCAGTACTCC. Protein product: CSARDPGGSYEQYS. The chain uses TRBV20-1 and TRBJ2-7; D may be TRBD1 (6 bases). The CDR3 contains 14 residues. Per the germline V gene, CDR1 is DFQATT and CDR2 is SNEGSKA (reference sequence). V lost 0 bases, J lost 3 bases, and 12 bases lay in between.

The rearrangement joins TRBV29-1 to TRBJ2-3, with D unclear. The germline CDR1 and CDR2 sequences are SQVTM and ANQGSEA. The V and J ends lost 3 bases and 6 bases respectively, with 19 bases between them. This CDR3 is 15 amino acids long. The CDR3 nucleotides read TGCAGCGTTGAGTATTGGACGGGCGACGAGGATACGCAGTATTTT. This sequence encodes CSVEYWTGDEDTQYF.

This clonotype showed up many times. The CDR3 sequence: CASSFTSGNSYEQYF. In nucleotides, the CDR3 is TGTGCCAGCAGCTTCACTAGCGGTAACTCCTACGAGCAGTACTTC. The J gene is TRBJ2-7, the V gene TRBV7-9, with 8 bases fitting TRBD2. The germline V gene has CDR1 SEHNR and CDR2 FQNEAQ (reference sequence). Trimming removed 3 bases from V and 0 bases from J; junction bases left unmatched: 4. The CDR3 covers 15 residues.